This T cell receptor beta chain appears in the sequencing data of a study of shared clonotypes between healthy human individuals. TCRdb's copy holds only in-frame clones and misses some; the assay was immunoSEQ multiplex PCR. The repertoire holds 98,000 or so clones, around 68% seen once, with roughly a quarter in the top ten. Deletions cut 4 bases from V and 5 bases from J, with 12 bases between. The CDR3 runs 13 residues. From germline, CDR1 is SQVTM and CDR2 ANQGSEA. The TCR sequence derives from a woman aged 25-40 years in good health. The chain has TRBV29-1 and TRBJ2-1; tentatively, D is TRBD2 (6 bases). The sequenced sample consisted of memory CD8+ T cells sorted from blood. Described subset: CD45RO+ cells pooled with CCR7-negative TemRA cells. The CDR3 spells CSVVWVADNEQFF. CDR3 nucleotide sequence: TGCAGCGTTGTATGGGTAGCGGACAATGAGCAGTTCTTC.